The rows below give T cell receptor beta chains drawn from one sample of a study of blood T cell repertoires in COVID-19. Produced via immunoSEQ multiplex PCR; TCRdb's table is partial and in-frame only. Of fewer than 150,000 clones in the sample, about four fifths were seen once. Sequenced: PBMCs or T cells enriched from blood (not recorded which). Receptors originate from a woman between 18 and 29 years old who had been exposed to COVID-19. CDR3s include the opening cysteine and the closing phenylalanine or tryptophan. The order of the fields is D gene, J gene, V gene, clone size, CDR3 DNA, CDR3 protein. D genes are given only for firm matches. Size is omitted from some rows. Given values are once, few, many or a class for expanded clones.

>NA|TRBJ1-1|TRBV25-1|NA
TGTGCCAGCAGTGATTCAGGGCGACCCACTGAAGCTTTCTTT
CASSDSGRPTEAFF
>NA|TRBJ2-7|TRBV10-3|NA
TGTGCCATCAGCAGGCCCACAGAAGGTGACTACGAGCAGTACTTC
CAISRPTEGDYEQYF
>NA|TRBJ1-2|TRBV27|NA
TGTGCCAGCAGCCCCACAGGGCTCGGCGGCTACACCTTC
CASSPTGLGGYTF
>NA|TRBJ1-1|TRBV9|once
TGTGCCAGCAGCGTAGAGGGCAGGCTGAGAGGGACTGAAGCTTTCTTT
CASSVEGRLRGTEAFF
>NA|TRBJ1-1|TRBV18|NA
TGTGCCAGCTCACCGGACAGTCCTGGGGGTACCACTGAAGCTTTCTTT
CASSPDSPGGTTEAFF
>NA|TRBJ1-3|TRBV10-1|few
TGCGCCAGCAGTGCGGGAGACTCTGGAAACACCATATATTTT
CASSAGDSGNTIYF
>TRBD1|TRBJ1-1|TRBV24-1|NA
TGTGCCACCAGTGCCACGGGGACAGGGAACACTGAAGCTTTCTTT
CATSATGTGNTEAFF
>TRBD2|TRBJ2-3|TRBV7-2|NA
TGTGCCAGCAGCCAAGTAGCGGGAGTGGCAGATACGCAGTATTTT
CASSQVAGVADTQYF
>NA|TRBJ1-4|TRBV5-1|NA
TGCGCCAGCGGCATCCAGGGCGGCGCAACTAATGAAAAACTGTTTTTT
CASGIQGGATNEKLFF
>NA|TRBJ2-6|TRBV5-5|NA
TGTGCCAGCAGCTCCGGGTTCTCTGGGGCCAACGTCCTGACTTTC
CASSSGFSGANVLTF
>NA|TRBJ1-5|TRBV18|NA
TGTGCCAGCTCACCAGACGCACAGGGACAGCCCCAGCATTTT
CASSPDAQGQPQHF
>NA|TRBJ2-1|TRBV7-3|NA
TGTGCCAGCAGCTTAACTTCCCAGGCCTACAATGAGCAGTTCTTC
CASSLTSQAYNEQFF
>TRBD1|TRBJ2-7|TRBV28|once
TGTGCCAGCAGTTTGACAGGGATGGTTTCCTACGAGCAGTACTTC
CASSLTGMVSYEQYF
>NA|TRBJ1-6|TRBV27|NA
TGTGCCAGCAGTTACGACAGGCCCTCAAGGAGTTCACCCCTCCACTTT
CASSYDRPSRSSPLHF
>NA|TRBJ1-2|TRBV19|NA
TGTGCCAGTAGCCTCTTTCACAGGGTACAGAGCTATGGCTACACCTTC
CASSLFHRVQSYGYTF
>TRBD1|TRBJ1-2|TRBV7-3|NA
TGTGCCAGCAGCTTAGGGGACAGGGGGATCGGTGGCTACACCTTC
CASSLGDRGIGGYTF
>NA|TRBJ1-4|TRBV18|NA
TGTGCCAGCTCACCCAGGAGACAGGAATGGGAAAAACTGTTTTTT
CASSPRRQEWEKLFF
>NA|TRBJ1-4|TRBV19|once
TGTGCCAGTAGTAACCAGGCAGCTAATGAAAAACTGTTTTTT
CASSNQAANEKLFF
>NA|TRBJ1-4|TRBV4-3|NA
TGCGCCAGCAGCCAACAACCGGGACAAAAATTGTTTTTT
CASSQQPGQKLFF
>TRBD2|TRBJ2-1|TRBV30|NA
TGTGCCTGGAGTGTAGGGTCTAGCGGGTACTCCTACAATGAGCAGTTCTTC
CAWSVGSSGYSYNEQFF
>TRBD1|TRBJ2-1|TRBV4-1|few
TGCGCCAGCAGCCAAGTGGAAGGGGACAGGGAATATGAGCAGTTCTTC
CASSQVEGDREYEQFF
>NA|TRBJ2-3|TRBV11-3|NA
TGTGCCAGCAGCCCGACTAGTGGGGCAGATACGCAGTATTTT
CASSPTSGADTQYF
>NA|TRBJ2-1|TRBV2|NA
TGTGCCAGCGGTTCGAGGCGGGGAGGGGGGAATGAGCAGTTCTTC
CASGSRRGGGNEQFF
>NA|TRBJ1-2|TRBV7-9|NA
TGTGCCAGCAGCTTAGATCTAGATGGCTACACCTTC
CASSLDLDGYTF